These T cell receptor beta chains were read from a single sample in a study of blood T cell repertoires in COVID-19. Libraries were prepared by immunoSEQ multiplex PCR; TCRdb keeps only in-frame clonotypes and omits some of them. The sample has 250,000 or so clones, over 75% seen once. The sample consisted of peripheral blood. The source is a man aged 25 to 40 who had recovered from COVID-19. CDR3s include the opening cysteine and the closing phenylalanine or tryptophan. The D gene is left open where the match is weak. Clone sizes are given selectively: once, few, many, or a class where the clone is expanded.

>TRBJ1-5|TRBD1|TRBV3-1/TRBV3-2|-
TGTGCCAGCAGCCTCGGACAGGGGAGTCAGCCCCAGCATTTT
CASSLGQGSQPQHF
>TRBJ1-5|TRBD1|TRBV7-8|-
TGTGCCAGCAGCCCAGGGACAGGGTGGCAGCCCCAGCATTTT
CASSPGTGWQPQHF
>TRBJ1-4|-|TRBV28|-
TGTGCCAGCAGAAGGGGAAAAGAAAAACTGTTTTTT
CASRRGKEKLFF
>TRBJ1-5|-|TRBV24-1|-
TGTGCCACCAGCACAGGATATCAGCCCCAGCATTTT
CATSTGYQPQHF
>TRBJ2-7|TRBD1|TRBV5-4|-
TGTGCCAGCAGTCGGGACAGCTACGAGCAGTACTTC
CASSRDSYEQYF
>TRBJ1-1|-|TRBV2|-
TGTGCCATGCGGTTGGAGATGAACACTGAAGCTTTCTTT
CAMRLEMNTEAFF
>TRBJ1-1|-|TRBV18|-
TGTGCCAGCTCACCAGGACAGAACACTGAAGCTTTCTTT
CASSPGQNTEAFF
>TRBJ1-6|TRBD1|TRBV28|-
TGTGCCAGCAGCTCCGGACAGGGGGCAGCTTCCTATAATTCACCCCTCCACTTT
CASSSGQGAASYNSPLHF
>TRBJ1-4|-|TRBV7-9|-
TGTGCCAGCAGCTTATGGCCAGGGCTAGATGAAAAACTGTTTTTT
CASSLWPGLDEKLFF
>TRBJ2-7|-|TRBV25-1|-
TGTGCCAGCACCCTGACAGGCTACGAGCAGTACTTC
CASTLTGYEQYF
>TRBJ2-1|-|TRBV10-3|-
TGTGCCACCCTTGGGGGGGGGCTCAATGAGCAGTTCTTC
CATLGGGLNEQFF
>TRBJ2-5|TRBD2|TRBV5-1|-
TGCGCCAGCAGAACGACGGGGGGTTTTGAGACCCAGTACTTC
CASRTTGGFETQYF
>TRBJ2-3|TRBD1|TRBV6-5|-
TGTGCCAGCACAACAGGGGGAAGGACAGATACGCAGTATTTT
CASTTGGRTDTQYF
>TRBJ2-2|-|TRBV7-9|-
TGTGCCAGCAGCCCCACGGGGGTAGGGAACACCGGGGAGCTGTTTTTT
CASSPTGVGNTGELFF
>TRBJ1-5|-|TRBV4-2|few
TGTGCCAGCAGCCAAGTTCCCCCGCAAGGGGCCAATCAGCCCCAGCATTTT
CASSQVPPQGANQPQHF
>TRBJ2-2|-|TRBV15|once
TGTGCCACCAGCGTTAGATCCGGCGGAGGGGGCGGCGGGGAGCTGTTTTTT
CATSVRSGGGGGGELFF
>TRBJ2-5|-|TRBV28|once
TGTGCCAGCCACTCCCCTGGGGAGAAAGAGACCCAGTACTTC
CASHSPGEKETQYF
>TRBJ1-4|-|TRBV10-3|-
TGTGCCATCAGTGAGTCGGGACTTCTAAATAATGAAAAACTGTTTTTT
CAISESGLLNNEKLFF
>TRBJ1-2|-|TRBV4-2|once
TGTGCCAGCAGCCAAGGTAGGACTGAACTCATCTATGGCTACACCTTC
CASSQGRTELIYGYTF
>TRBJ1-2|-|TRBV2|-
TGTGCCACGAACAGGGTCGGCTACACCTTC
CATNRVGYTF
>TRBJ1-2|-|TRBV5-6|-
TGTGCCAGCAGCCGGGGCCCCGGGGGGGAGGACTATGGCTACACCTTC
CASSRGPGGEDYGYTF
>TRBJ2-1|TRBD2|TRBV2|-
TGTGCCAGCATCGTCGGCGGGGGGTACAATGAGCAGTTCTTC
CASIVGGGYNEQFF
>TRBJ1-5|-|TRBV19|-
TGTGCCAGTGAAAAGACAGGCGATTGGAATCAGCCCCAGCATTTT
CASEKTGDWNQPQHF
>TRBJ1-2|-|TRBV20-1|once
TGCAGTGCTACTAGGGGTTCAGGCTACACCTTC
CSATRGSGYTF
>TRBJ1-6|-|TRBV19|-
TGTGCCAGTAGTTACAGGGAAAGTAATTCACCCCTCCACTTT
CASSYRESNSPLHF
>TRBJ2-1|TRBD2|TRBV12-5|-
TGTGCTAGTGGTTTAGGCGGGAGCCTGGGGCAGTTCTTC
CASGLGGSLGQFF
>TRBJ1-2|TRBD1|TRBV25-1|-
TGTGCCAGTTCTCTGACAGGGAATGAGGGCTACACCTTC
CASSLTGNEGYTF
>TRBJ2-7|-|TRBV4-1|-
TGCGCCAGCAGCCAAACCGGGACAAGCTCCTACGAGCAGTACTTC
CASSQTGTSSYEQYF
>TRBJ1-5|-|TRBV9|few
TGTGCCAGCAGCCCCTACGGGGAAAATCAGCCCCAGCATTTT
CASSPYGENQPQHF
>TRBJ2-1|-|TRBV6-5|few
TGTGCCAGCAGTTATGTGGTGCGGGGGCAAAACAATGAGCAGTTCTTC
CASSYVVRGQNNEQFF
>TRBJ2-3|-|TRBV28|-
TGTGCCAGCAGGCCCAGGGTGGTCACAGATACGCAGTATTTT
CASRPRVVTDTQYF
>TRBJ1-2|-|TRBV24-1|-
TGTGCCACCAGTGACCAAACAACAGGGTTGAATGGCTACACCTTC
CATSDQTTGLNGYTF
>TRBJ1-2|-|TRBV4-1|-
TGCGCCAGCAGCCAAGACCATTATACTGCGGGCAACTATGGCTACACCTTC
CASSQDHYTAGNYGYTF
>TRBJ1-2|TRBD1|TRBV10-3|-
TGTGCCATCAGTGGGGGACAGGGAATCAGCGGCTACACCTTC
CAISGGQGISGYTF
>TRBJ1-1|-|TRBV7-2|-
TGTGCCAGCAGCTTAGGACAGGCGAACACTGAAGCTTTCTTT
CASSLGQANTEAFF
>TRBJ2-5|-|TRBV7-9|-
TGTGCCAGCAGCTTAGAAACAGGGGAGACCCAGTACTTC
CASSLETGETQYF
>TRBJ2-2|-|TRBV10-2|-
TGCGCCAGCAGTGTGGACAGACTTCAAACCGGGGAGCTGTTTTTT
CASSVDRLQTGELFF
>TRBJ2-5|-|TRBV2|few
TGTGCCAGCAGTGAACCTCAGGCTTTCACGACCGAGGGGACCCAGTACTTC
CASSEPQAFTTEGTQYF
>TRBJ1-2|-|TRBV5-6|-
TGTGCCAGCAGCTTGGCCGGCACAGGGTTTTATGGCTACACCTTC
CASSLAGTGFYGYTF
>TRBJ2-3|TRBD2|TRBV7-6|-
TGTGCCAGCAGCCCGACTAGCGTTATAGTCACAGATACGCAGTATTTT
CASSPTSVIVTDTQYF
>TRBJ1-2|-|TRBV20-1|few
TGCAGTGCTAGTACCCCTGGGGGGGCGGGTGGCTACACCTTC
CSASTPGGAGGYTF
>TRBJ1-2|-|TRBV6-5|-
TGTGCCAGCAGCCAGGACACCTCTGAATGGTACACCTTC
CASSQDTSEWYTF
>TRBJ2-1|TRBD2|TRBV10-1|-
TGCGCCAGCAGCCCCTTGACGGGGGGGCCAGGTGAGCAGTTCTTC
CASSPLTGGPGEQFF
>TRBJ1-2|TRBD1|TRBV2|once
TGTGCCAGCAGAGTCGGACAGGGAGCTAACTATGGCTACACCTTC
CASRVGQGANYGYTF
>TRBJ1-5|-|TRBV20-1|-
TGCAGTGCTAGTCCCGACAGGACCGATCAGCCCCAGCATTTT
CSASPDRTDQPQHF
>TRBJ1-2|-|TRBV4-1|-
TGCGCCAGCAGCCAAGGATCCGGGTTAGGCTATGGCTACACCTTC
CASSQGSGLGYGYTF
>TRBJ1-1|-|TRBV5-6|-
TGTGCCAGCAGCTTACGACGAGGCACTGAAGCTTTCTTT
CASSLRRGTEAFF
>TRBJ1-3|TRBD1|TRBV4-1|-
TGCGCCAGCAGCCAAGGGATCGCAGGGGGCAGATACTCTGGAAACACCATATATTTT
CASSQGIAGGRYSGNTIYF
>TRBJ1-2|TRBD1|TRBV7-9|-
TGTGCCAGCAGCTTTACAGGGGGACGAGGGAGAGATGGCTACACCTTC
CASSFTGGRGRDGYTF
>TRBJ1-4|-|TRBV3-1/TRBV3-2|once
TGTGCCAGCAGCGTCGAGTGGGGGCCTAATGAAAAACTGTTTTTT
CASSVEWGPNEKLFF
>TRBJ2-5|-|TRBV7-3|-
TGTGCCAGCAGCCAATTTGGACAGGGAGGGGAGACCCAGTACTTC
CASSQFGQGGETQYF
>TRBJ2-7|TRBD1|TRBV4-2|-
TGTGCCAGCAGCCAAGCGACAGGGAGCTCCTACGAGCAGTACTTC
CASSQATGSSYEQYF
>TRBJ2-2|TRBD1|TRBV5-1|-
TGCGCCAGCAGCCCGGACAGGGGGGCCGGGGAGCTGTTTTTT
CASSPDRGAGELFF
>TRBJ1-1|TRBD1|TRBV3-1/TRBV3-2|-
TGTGCCAGCAGCTCGGACAGGGCTGAAGCTTTCTTT
CASSSDRAEAFF
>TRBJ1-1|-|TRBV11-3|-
TGTGCCAGCAGCTTAGACAGGTACACTGAAGCTTTCTTT
CASSLDRYTEAFF
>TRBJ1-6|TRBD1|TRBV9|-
TGTGCCAGCAGCCCGCAACAGGGGTTAGGTTCACCCCTCCACTTT
CASSPQQGLGSPLHF
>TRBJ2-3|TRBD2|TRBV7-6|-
TGTGCCAGCAGCTCTGGGACTAGCGGGGGCCCAGATACGCAGTATTTT
CASSSGTSGGPDTQYF
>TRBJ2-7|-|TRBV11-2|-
TGTGCCAGCAGCCCCGCACGCCCAGGGATCGGTCACTACGAGCAGTACTTC
CASSPARPGIGHYEQYF
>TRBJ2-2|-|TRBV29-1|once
TGCAGCGTTGGTGGGACACCATCGAACACCGGGGAGCTGTTTTTT
CSVGGTPSNTGELFF